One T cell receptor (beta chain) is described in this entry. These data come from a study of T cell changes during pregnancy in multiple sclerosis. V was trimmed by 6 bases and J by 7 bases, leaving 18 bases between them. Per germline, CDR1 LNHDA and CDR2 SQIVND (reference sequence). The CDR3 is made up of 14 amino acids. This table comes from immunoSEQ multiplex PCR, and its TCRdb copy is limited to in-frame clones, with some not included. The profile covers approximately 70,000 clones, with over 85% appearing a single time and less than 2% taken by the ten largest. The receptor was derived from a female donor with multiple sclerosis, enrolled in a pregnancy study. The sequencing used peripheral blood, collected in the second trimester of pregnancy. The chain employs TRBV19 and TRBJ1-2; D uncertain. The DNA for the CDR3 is TGTGCCAGTAGCACCCTCGGGGTGAGCGGTGGCTACACCTTC. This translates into CASSTLGVSGGYTF. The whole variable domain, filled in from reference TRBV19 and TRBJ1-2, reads DGGITQSPKYLFRKEGQNVTLSCEQNLNHDAMYWYRQDPGQGLRLIYYSQIVNDFQKGDIAEGYSVSREKKESFPLTVTSAQKNPTAFYLCASSTLGVSGGYTFGSGTRLTVV.